This T cell receptor beta chain was profiled in a study of regulatory dendritic cells for organ transplantation. Notes on the study in general: Considerable individual heterogeneity was seen in alloreactive memory CD8+ T cells.

Generated by immunoSEQ multiplex PCR, the TCRdb table keeps only in-frame clones and is missing some. This table has tens of thousands of clones, less than 85% appearing once. This clone was seen more than once but under ten times. What it binds is not known. FACS sorted CD4+ or CD8+ T cells into CD45RA+ naive and CD45RO+ memory. The sequencing sample was made of naive CD8+ T cells from blood. Subset here: CD45RA+ naive T cells. This receptor was taken from a human donor in good health.

CDR3 region: CASSIMSGQPQHF. The CDR3 DNA is TGTGCCAGTAGTATTATGAGCGGTCAGCCCCAGCATTTT. The chain carries TRBV19 and TRBJ1-5, with unresolved D. Trimming took 3 bases from V and 6 from J, leaving 9 bases between them. Germline values: CDR1 LNHDA, CDR2 SQIVND (reference sequence). The CDR3 sequence is 13 residues long.